Following are 30 T cell receptor beta chains from one sample sequenced in a study of glioma-infiltrating T cells after dendritic cell vaccination. Time point in this sample: after dendritic cell vaccination, including at tumor progression/relapse. The data were produced by immunoSEQ multiplex PCR, yet TCRdb's version contains in-frame clones alone and is incomplete. The data contain 85,000 to 100,000 clones, 85% of them singletons. Sample: blood, taken after dendritic cell vaccination. The receptors derive from a human donor with glioblastoma.

The V call is TRBV10-2, the J call TRBJ2-7; 9 positions match TRBD1. Germline CDR1 is WSHSY and CDR2 is SAAADI. V was clipped by 3 bases and J by 3 bases; unmatched bases: 6. The CDR3 consists of 15 residues. In nucleotides, the CDR3 is TGCGCCAGCAGTGACGGACAGGGGCTACTCTACGAGCAGTACTTC. Translating it yields CASSDGQGLLYEQYF.

The J gene is TRBJ2-7, the V gene TRBV25-1, with 7 bases matching TRBD1. V lost 8 bases and J lost 0; bases outside the gene matches: 7. The CDR3 is 14 amino acids. Germline V CDR1 and CDR2: MGHDK, SYGVNS. In DNA form, the CDR3 reads TGTGCCAGCGGGGCTCGGGACAGCTCCTACGAGCAGTACTTC. Translating gives CASGARDSSYEQYF.

V usage is TRBV6-5 and J usage is TRBJ1-1; 7 bases match TRBD1. The CDR3 has 15 amino acids. Germline CDR1 is MNHEY and CDR2 is SVGAGI. Losses at the gene ends were 1 base for V and 4 bases for J; bases not matched to a gene: 6. The CDR3 nucleotides are TGTGCCAGCAGTTACTGGGCAGGGGGGACCACTGAAGCTTTCTTT. This gives the protein CASSYWAGGTTEAFF.

This chain connects TRBV6-5 to TRBJ1-1, with TRBD1 as a possible D gene (5 bases). CDR1 is MNHEY, CDR2 SVGAGI, per germline. V shed 2 bases and J shed 0 bases, with 10 bases lying between them. This CDR3 contains 15 residues. The CDR3 here is CASSYRQLMNTEAFF. The CDR3 DNA is TGTGCCAGCAGTTACCGACAGCTCATGAACACTGAAGCTTTCTTT.

There are a few counts of this clone. The chain combines TRBV20-1 with TRBJ2-1; TRBD1 aligns across 9 bases. The CDR3 totals 11 residues. The germline V gene has CDR1 DFQATT and CDR2 SNEGSKA (reference sequence). Trimming took 7 bases from V and 9 from J; bases not matched to a gene: 4. CDR3 sequence reads: CSVGGQGEQFF. CDR3 DNA sequence: TGCAGTGTCGGGGGACAGGGTGAGCAGTTCTTC.

The chain employs TRBV28 and TRBJ1-4, with a possible D match to TRBD1 (5 bases). Germline lookup yields CDR1 MDHEN and CDR2 SYDVKM. V shed 4 bases and J shed 11 bases, with 32 bases lying between them. The CDR3 totals 19 residues. The CDR3 loop reads CASSSTATTSVFAVVKLFF. The CDR3 DNA sequence: TGTGCCAGCAGTTCGACAGCGACGACATCAGTATTTGCTGTTGTCAAACTGTTTTTT.

The chain is built from TRBV18 and TRBJ1-5, with D possibly matching TRBD1 (5 bases). The V gene's germline CDR1 is KGHSH and CDR2 LQKENI. The V end was cut by 3 bases, the J end by 6 bases, with 12 bases between. This CDR3 contains 14 residues. The CDR3 here is CASSPAGNAQPQHF. CDR3 bases: TGTGCCAGCTCACCGGCAGGGAATGCTCAGCCCCAGCATTTT.

V and J are TRBV5-1 and TRBJ2-3; TRBD2 agrees at 10 bases. The CDR3 is 16 residues long. Germline V gene data show CDR1 as SGHRS and CDR2 as YFSETQ. Germline trimming cut 4 bases from V and 1 base from J; bases unmatched to any gene: 6. The CDR3 is CASSKSGRAGTDTQYF. The DNA of the CDR3 is TGCGCCAGCAGCAAAAGCGGGAGGGCCGGCACAGATACGCAGTATTTT. Full variable domain (remainder filled in from reference TRBV5-1 and TRBJ2-3): KAGVTQTPRYLIKTRGQQVTLSCSPISGHRSVSWYQQTPGQGLQFLFEYFSETQRNKGNFPGRFSGRQFSNSRSEMNVSTLELGDSALYLCASSKSGRAGTDTQYFGPGTRLTVL.

This clone was counted only a few times. The gene calls are TRBV19 and TRBJ1-2; weak D call: TRBD1 (5 bases). V was clipped by 7 bases and J by 4 bases, with 16 bases between them. Germline V CDR1 and CDR2: LNHDA, SQIVND (reference sequence). The CDR3 consists of 14 residues. CDR3: CASTNRLNPYGYTF. CDR3 coding DNA: TGTGCCAGTACTAACAGGCTGAACCCCTATGGCTACACCTTC. The full variable domain, with the rest looked up from reference TRBV19 and TRBJ1-2, is DGGITQSPKYLFRKEGQNVTLSCEQNLNHDAMYWYRQDPGQGLRLIYYSQIVNDFQKGDIAEGYSVSREKKESFPLTVTSAQKNPTAFYLCASTNRLNPYGYTFGSGTRLTVV.

V usage is TRBV9 and J usage is TRBJ2-7; D gene uncertain. Germline assignment: CDR1 SGDLS and CDR2 YYNGEE. V lost 0 bases, J lost 6 bases, and 10 bases lay in between. This CDR3 spans 13 amino acids. CDR3 bases: TGTGCCAGCAGCGTAGGAGTGTGGGCCGAGCAGTACTTC. Its translation is CASSVGVWAEQYF.

This chain links TRBV7-2 with TRBJ2-5, with unresolved D. The V end was cut by 1 base, the J end by 5 bases, with 8 bases between. CDR1 SGHTA and CDR2 FQGNSA come from the germline V gene. This CDR3 region has 13 residues. The CDR3 spells CASSLVKAETQYF. As DNA, the CDR3 is TGTGCCAGCAGCTTAGTCAAAGCGGAGACCCAGTACTTC.

The chain carries TRBV2 and TRBJ1-2; TRBD1 agrees at 9 bases. Per the germline V gene, CDR1 is SNHLY and CDR2 is FYNNEI. The CDR3 consists of 15 residues. Trimming removed 6 bases from V and 2 bases from J; junction bases left unmatched: 7. The CDR3 spells CASRPDRGGNYGYTF. The CDR3 nucleotides are TGTGCCAGCAGACCGGACAGGGGAGGGAACTATGGCTACACCTTC.

The chain uses TRBV19 and TRBJ1-4, with a tentative D call TRBD1 (5 bases). Per the germline V gene, CDR1 is LNHDA and CDR2 is SQIVND (reference sequence). The CDR3 is 14 residues long. Trimming left V 5 bases short and J 6 bases short, with 13 bases between. This CDR3 reads CASSGGNLYEKLFF. The CDR3 DNA sequence: TGTGCCAGTAGTGGGGGGAATTTATATGAAAAACTGTTTTTT.

CDR3 protein: CASRHFQGYTEAFF. The CDR3 coding sequence is TGTGCCAGCAGGCACTTCCAGGGTTACACTGAAGCTTTCTTT. V is TRBV28 and J is TRBJ1-1; D may be TRBD1 (5 bases). Deletions cut 6 bases from V and 3 bases from J, with 14 bases between. Germline CDR1 reads MDHEN; CDR2 reads SYDVKM. This CDR3 is built from 14 residues.

V is TRBV7-9 and J is TRBJ2-5; 9 nucleotides agree with TRBD2. Germline CDR1 and CDR2: SEHNR and FQNEAQ (reference sequence). This CDR3 contains 15 residues. Trimming cost V 0 bases and J 5 bases; bases outside gene matches: 4. The CDR3 DNA follows: TGTGCCAGCAGCTTAGCGCGGGGGGGCATCGAGACCCAGTACTTC. It is translated as CASSLARGGIETQYF.

The chain links TRBV6-5 to TRBJ1-1, with D possibly being TRBD1 (5 bases). Trimming removed 5 bases from V and 1 base from J, with 14 bases in between. This CDR3 is 15 amino acids long. Looked up from germline, CDR1 is MNHEY and CDR2 is SVGAGI. CDR3 amino acids: CASSPRTTRNTEAFF. The CDR3 nucleotides are TGTGCCAGCAGTCCGAGGACAACGCGGAACACTGAAGCTTTCTTT.

A note on this clone: The junction departs from germline at one end; a sequencing error may be responsible. The V gene is TRBV2, the J gene TRBJ1-2; no clear D. In germline, CDR1 is SNHLY, CDR2 FYNNEI. The CDR3 has 16 amino acids. The CDR3 nucleotides are TGTGCCAGCAGTGAATCCGTACACCAGTTGGACTATCGCTACACCTTC. As protein: CASSESVHQLDYRYTF. The variable domain in full, with the rest retrieved from reference TRBV2 and TRBJ1-2, is EPEVTQTPSHQVTQMGQEVILRCVPISNHLYFYWYRQILGQKVEFLVSFYNNEISEKSEIFDDQFSVERPDGSNFTLKIRSTKLEDSAMYFCASSESVHQLDYRYTFGSGTRLTVV.

This chain joins TRBV5-1 and TRBJ2-3; the D gene is possibly TRBD2 (6 bases). V dropped 5 bases and J dropped 0 bases, with 10 bases sitting between them. Germline V gene sequence: CDR1 SGHRS, CDR2 YFSETQ. CDR3 length equals 14 residues. The CDR3 sequence is CASSSGGSTDTQYF. In DNA, the CDR3 is TGCGCCAGCAGTTCCGGGGGAAGCACAGATACGCAGTATTTT.

V gene TRBV4-1 combines with J gene TRBJ2-5, with TRBD2 matching over 8 bases. This CDR3 region has 16 residues. The V and J ends lost 4 bases and 2 bases, in that order; junction bases with no gene match: 9. The germline V gene has CDR1 MGHRA and CDR2 YSYEKL. Here the CDR3 DNA reads TGCGCCAGCAGCCCTAGTCGGGGGGGGCTTCAAGAGACCCAGTACTTC. It codes for CASSPSRGGLQETQYF.

The chain has TRBV5-1 and TRBJ2-1, with 14 bases that match TRBD2. Unmatched junction bases numbered 14, after V lost 0 bases and J lost 0 bases. Germline V gene data show CDR1 as SGHRS and CDR2 as YFSETQ. The CDR3 is made up of 22 amino acids. In DNA, the CDR3 is TGCGCCAGCAGCTTGGGGGATTATGGACTAGCGGGGGGAACGAGCTCCTACAATGAGCAGTTCTTC. Translated, it gives CASSLGDYGLAGGTSSYNEQFF.

This chain connects TRBV13 to TRBJ2-7; 7 bases line up with TRBD1. The germline CDR1 and CDR2 sequences are PRHDT and FYEKMQ (reference sequence). Trimming took 5 bases from V and 1 from J; bases not matched to a gene: 8. The CDR3 consists of 15 residues. Here the CDR3 reads CASSTRTGQSYEQYF. CDR3 nucleotides: TGTGCCAGCAGCACCCGGACAGGTCAATCCTACGAGCAGTACTTC.

The rearrangement uses TRBV13 and TRBJ1-2, with 8 bases lining up with TRBD1. The V gene's germline CDR1 is PRHDT and CDR2 FYEKMQ (reference sequence). The CDR3 extends over 13 amino acids. The J segment lost 7 bases and the V segment lost 4 bases, leaving 5 bases of the junction unmatched. The DNA of the CDR3 is TGTGCCAGCAGCTACCGGACAGGGACTGGCTACACCTTC. This sequence encodes CASSYRTGTGYTF.

The rearrangement uses TRBV5-6 and TRBJ1-1; D is ambiguous. Germline values: CDR1 SGHDT, CDR2 YYEEEE. The length of the CDR3 is 15 residues. V was clipped by 4 bases and J by 1 base, with 14 bases between them. The CDR3 loop is CASSQYPIRNTEAFF. In DNA, the CDR3 is TGTGCCAGCAGCCAATATCCTATAAGGAACACTGAAGCTTTCTTT.

This clone was seen once. The gene calls are TRBV9 and TRBJ1-6; D is perhaps TRBD1 (6 bases). The CDR3 covers 17 residues. Germline V gives CDR1 SGDLS, CDR2 YYNGEE. Trimming left V 0 bases short and J 6 bases short, with 16 bases between. The CDR3 region is CASSVATGRSVNSPLHF. The CDR3 coding sequence is TGTGCCAGCAGCGTAGCTACAGGGAGATCGGTTAATTCACCCCTCCACTTT. Looking up the rest from reference TRBV9 and TRBJ1-6 gives the full variable domain: DSGVTQTPKHLITATGQRVTLRCSPRSGDLSVYWYQQSLDQGLQFLIQYYNGEERAKGNILERFSAQQFPDLHSELNLSSLELGDSALYFCASSVATGRSVNSPLHFGNGTRLTVT.

This chain links TRBV18 with TRBJ2-1, with D perhaps matching TRBD1 (5 bases). CDR1 and CDR2 from the germline V gene are KGHSH and LQKENI. The CDR3 is 12 amino acids. V was trimmed by 3 bases and J by 10 bases, leaving 10 bases between them. CDR3 loop: CASSPMGLEQFF. CDR3 nucleotides: TGTGCCAGCTCACCGATGGGGCTGGAGCAGTTCTTC.

The chain combines TRBV6-5 with TRBJ1-5; D is unresolved. Germline loops: CDR1 MNHEY, CDR2 SVGAGI. The CDR3 length is 13 residues. V was pared by 6 bases and J by 4 bases, with 10 bases between. The CDR3 sequence is CASSREWNQPQHF. CDR3 in DNA: TGTGCCAGCAGCCGAGAATGGAATCAGCCCCAGCATTTT.

The V and J genes are TRBV5-5 and TRBJ2-7; 9 bases match TRBD1. The CDR3 runs to 17 residues. Germline CDR1 is SGHKS and CDR2 is YYEKEE (reference sequence). J lost 3 bases, V lost 4 bases, and 14 bases had no gene match. CDR3 protein: CASSRGAGQGNLYEQYF. Written as DNA, the CDR3 is TGTGCCAGCAGCCGGGGTGCCGGACAGGGGAACCTCTACGAGCAGTACTTC.

The rearrangement links TRBV27 to TRBJ2-7; TRBD1 agrees at 11 bases. Germline CDR1 reads MNHEY; CDR2 reads SMNVEV (reference sequence). With 7 bases clipped from V and 3 bases from J, the junction kept 8 bases outside the gene matches. The CDR3 runs 15 residues. This chain's CDR3 is CASKISGTGGYEQYF. CDR3 bases: TGTGCCAGCAAGATTTCCGGGACAGGGGGCTACGAGCAGTACTTC.

The chain combines TRBV19 with TRBJ2-2, with D uncertain. Deletions cut 2 bases from V and 1 base from J, with 5 bases between. The CDR3 runs 14 residues. Germline CDR1 reads LNHDA; CDR2 reads SQIVND (reference sequence). The CDR3 here is CASSITVNTGELFF. CDR3 DNA sequence: TGTGCCAGTAGTATAACAGTGAACACCGGGGAGCTGTTTTTT.

V gene TRBV29-1 combines with J gene TRBJ1-3; maybe TRBD1 (6 bases). The CDR3 length is 18 residues. With 5 bases removed from V and 4 bases from J, the gap between germline ends came to 27 bases. CDR1 is SQVTM and CDR2 is ANQGSEA in the germline V gene. The CDR3 coding sequence is TGCAGCGTTACCGGCCCCAGGACAGAAGGAGTAAGAGGAAACACCATATATTTT. Protein: CSVTGPRTEGVRGNTIYF.